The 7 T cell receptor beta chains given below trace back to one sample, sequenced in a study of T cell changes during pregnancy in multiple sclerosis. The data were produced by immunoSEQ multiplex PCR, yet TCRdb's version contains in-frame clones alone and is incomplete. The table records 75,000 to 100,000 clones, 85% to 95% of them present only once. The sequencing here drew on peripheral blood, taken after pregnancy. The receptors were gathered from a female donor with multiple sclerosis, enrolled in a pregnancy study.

The DNA for the CDR3 is TGTGCCAGCTCCCCCAGGGAAGCGGGAGGATCAACTAGCACAGATACGCAGTATTTT. Translated, it gives CASSPREAGGSTSTDTQYF. V gene TRBV18 combines with J gene TRBJ2-3, with 9 bases aligning to TRBD2. CDR1 is KGHSH, CDR2 LQKENI, per germline. The length of the CDR3 is 19 residues. The junction had 16 bases not matched to a gene; V was cut back by 6 bases and J by 0 bases.

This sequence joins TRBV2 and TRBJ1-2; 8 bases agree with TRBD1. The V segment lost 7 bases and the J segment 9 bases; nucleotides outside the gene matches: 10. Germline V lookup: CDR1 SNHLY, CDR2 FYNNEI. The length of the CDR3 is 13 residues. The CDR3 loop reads CASTTGGTQSYTF. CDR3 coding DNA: TGTGCCAGCACCACAGGGGGGACCCAAAGCTACACCTTC. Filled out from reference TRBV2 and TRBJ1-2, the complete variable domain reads EPEVTQTPSHQVTQMGQEVILRCVPISNHLYFYWYRQILGQKVEFLVSFYNNEISEKSEIFDDQFSVERPDGSNFTLKIRSTKLEDSAMYFCASTTGGTQSYTFGSGTRLTVV.

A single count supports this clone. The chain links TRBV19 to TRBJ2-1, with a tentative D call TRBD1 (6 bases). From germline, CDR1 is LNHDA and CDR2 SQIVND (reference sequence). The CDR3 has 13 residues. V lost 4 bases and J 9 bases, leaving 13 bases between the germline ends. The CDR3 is CASSTGVQGEQFF. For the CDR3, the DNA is TGTGCCAGTAGTACAGGGGTGCAAGGTGAGCAGTTCTTC.

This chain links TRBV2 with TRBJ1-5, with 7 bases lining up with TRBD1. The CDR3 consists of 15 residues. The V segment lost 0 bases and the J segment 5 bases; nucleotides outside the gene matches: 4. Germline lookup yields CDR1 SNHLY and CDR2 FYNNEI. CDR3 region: CASSEAPTGHQPQHF. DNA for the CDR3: TGTGCCAGCAGTGAAGCGCCGACAGGGCATCAGCCCCAGCATTTT.

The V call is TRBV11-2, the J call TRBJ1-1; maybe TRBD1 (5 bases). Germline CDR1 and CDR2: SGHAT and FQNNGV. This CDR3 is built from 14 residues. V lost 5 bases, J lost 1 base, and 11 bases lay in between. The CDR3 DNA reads TGTGCCAGCAGCGCCCGACAGAGGAACACTGAAGCTTTCTTT. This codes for CASSARQRNTEAFF.

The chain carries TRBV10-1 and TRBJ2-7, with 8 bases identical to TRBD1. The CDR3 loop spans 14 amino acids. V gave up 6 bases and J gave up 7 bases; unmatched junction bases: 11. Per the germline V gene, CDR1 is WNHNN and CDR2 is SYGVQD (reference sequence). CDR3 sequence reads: CASRTGQDGGEQYF. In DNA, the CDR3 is TGCGCCAGCAGGACGGGACAGGACGGCGGAGAGCAGTACTTC.

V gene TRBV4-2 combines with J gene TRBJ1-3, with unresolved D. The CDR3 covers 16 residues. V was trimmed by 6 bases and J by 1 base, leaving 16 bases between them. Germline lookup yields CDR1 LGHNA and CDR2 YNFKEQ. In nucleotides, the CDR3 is TGTGCCAGCAGACCGTTGCTGGCTAGGTCTGGAAACACCATATATTTT. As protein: CASRPLLARSGNTIYF.